This T cell receptor beta chain was sequenced for a study of cytomegalovirus exposure and HLA in healthy donors. Note on this clone: Its antigen is as yet unknown.

J lost 4 bases, V lost 4 bases, and 5 bases had no gene match. This CDR3 is built from 15 residues. Germline V lookup: CDR1 SGHRS, CDR2 YFSETQ. Findings and caveats of the study: The study put around 180 TCR beta chains on its list as cytomegalovirus-associated.

The PCR was carried out with 60 Vbeta primers and 13 Jbeta primers. Source study methods: Per a later analysis, the number of unique TCR beta chains was about 78 million, of which 10 million to 11 million were shared. Sequencing used immunoSEQ multiplex PCR; TCRdb keeps in-frame clones, though not all of them. The V and J calls and clone size were taken over from that table, and D and trimming were inferred from the DNA. The table has about 170,000 clones, roughly four fifths seen once. V gene TRBV5-1 combines with J gene TRBJ2-1; 10 positions agree with TRBD1. Material for sequencing was PBMCs. This sequence originates from a woman aged 45-65 years in good health and CMV-seropositive. The CDR3 protein is CASSEGQGRYNEQFF. The CDR3 coding sequence is TGCGCCAGCAGCGAGGGACAGGGGCGATACAATGAGCAGTTCTTC.